This T cell receptor (beta chain) was found in a study of T cell changes during pregnancy in multiple sclerosis. Germline CDR1 reads GTSNPN; CDR2 reads SVGIG (reference sequence). The ends were cut back, 4 bases at V and 3 bases at J, with 10 bases in the middle. The CDR3 covers 13 residues. Assay: immunoSEQ multiplex PCR; the TCRdb copy retains only in-frame clones and omits some. The table records fewer than 40,000 clones, roughly 91% of them present only once. The receptor was derived from a female donor in good health, enrolled as a control in a pregnancy study. This material consisted of CD4+ T cells from peripheral blood mononuclear cells, taken after pregnancy. The J gene is TRBJ2-1, the V gene TRBV30; TRBD2 might be the D (5 bases). In DNA, the CDR3 is TGTGCCTGGAATTCGGGGTTCTACAATGAGCAGTTCTTC. As protein: CAWNSGFYNEQFF.